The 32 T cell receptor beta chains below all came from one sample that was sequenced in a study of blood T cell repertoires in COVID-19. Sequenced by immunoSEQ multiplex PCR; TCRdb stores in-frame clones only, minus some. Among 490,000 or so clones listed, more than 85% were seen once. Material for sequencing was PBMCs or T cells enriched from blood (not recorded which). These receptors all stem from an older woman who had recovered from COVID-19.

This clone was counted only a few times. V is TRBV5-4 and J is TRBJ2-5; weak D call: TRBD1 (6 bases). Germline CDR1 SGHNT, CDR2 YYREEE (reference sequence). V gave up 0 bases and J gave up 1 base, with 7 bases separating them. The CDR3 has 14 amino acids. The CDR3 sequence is CASSLGTAQETQYF. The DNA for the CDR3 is TGTGCCAGCAGCTTGGGGACAGCCCAAGAGACCCAGTACTTC.

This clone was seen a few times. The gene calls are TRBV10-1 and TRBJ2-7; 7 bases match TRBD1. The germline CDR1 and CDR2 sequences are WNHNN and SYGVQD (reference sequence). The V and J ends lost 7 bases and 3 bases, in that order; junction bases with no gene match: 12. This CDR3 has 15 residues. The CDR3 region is CASNLQGPTFYEQYV. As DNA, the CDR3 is TGCGCCAGCAATCTACAGGGGCCGACCTTCTACGAGCAGTACGTC.

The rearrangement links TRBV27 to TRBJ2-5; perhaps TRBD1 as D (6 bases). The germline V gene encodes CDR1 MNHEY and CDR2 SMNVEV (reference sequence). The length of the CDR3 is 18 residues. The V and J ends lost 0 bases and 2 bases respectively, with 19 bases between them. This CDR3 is CASSLSTPWITGQETQYF. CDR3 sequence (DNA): TGTGCCAGCAGTTTATCAACCCCCTGGATCACAGGGCAAGAGACCCAGTACTTC.

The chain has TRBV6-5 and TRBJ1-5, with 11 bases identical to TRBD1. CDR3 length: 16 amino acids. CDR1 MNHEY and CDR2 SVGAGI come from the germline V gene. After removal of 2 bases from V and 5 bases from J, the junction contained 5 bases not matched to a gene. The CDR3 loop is CASSYKGTGGHQPQHF. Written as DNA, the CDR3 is TGTGCCAGCAGTTACAAGGGGACAGGGGGTCATCAGCCCCAGCATTTT.

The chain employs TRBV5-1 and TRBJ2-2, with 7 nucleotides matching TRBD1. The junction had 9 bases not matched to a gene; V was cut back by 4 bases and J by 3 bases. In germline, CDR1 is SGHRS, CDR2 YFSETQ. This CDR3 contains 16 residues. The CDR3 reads CASSPYRGRDTGELFF. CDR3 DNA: TGCGCCAGCAGCCCGTACAGGGGTCGCGACACCGGGGAGCTGTTTTTT.

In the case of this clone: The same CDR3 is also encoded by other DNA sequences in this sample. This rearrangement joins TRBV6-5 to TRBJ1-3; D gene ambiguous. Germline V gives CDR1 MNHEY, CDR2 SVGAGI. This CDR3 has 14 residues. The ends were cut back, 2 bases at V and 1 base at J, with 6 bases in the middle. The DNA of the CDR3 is TGTGCCAGCAGTTACGGGCGATCTGGAAACACCATATATTTT. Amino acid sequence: CASSYGRSGNTIYF.

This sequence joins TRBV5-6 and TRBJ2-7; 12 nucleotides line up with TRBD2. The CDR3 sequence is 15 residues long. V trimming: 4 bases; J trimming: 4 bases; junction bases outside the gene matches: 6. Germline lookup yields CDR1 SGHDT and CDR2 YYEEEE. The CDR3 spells CASSAQTSGGYEQYF. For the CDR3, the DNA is TGTGCCAGCAGCGCTCAGACTAGCGGGGGTTACGAGCAGTACTTC. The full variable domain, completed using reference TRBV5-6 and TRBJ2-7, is DAGVTQSPTHLIKTRGQQVTLRCSPKSGHDTVSWYQQALGQGPQFIFQYYEEEERQRGNFPDRFSGHQFPNYSSELNVNALLLGDSALYLCASSAQTSGGYEQYFGPGTRLTVT.

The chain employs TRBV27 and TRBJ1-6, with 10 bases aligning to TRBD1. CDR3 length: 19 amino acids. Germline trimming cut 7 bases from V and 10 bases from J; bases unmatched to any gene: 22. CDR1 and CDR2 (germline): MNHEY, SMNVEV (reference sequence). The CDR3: CASKTFDRGQSGTGSPLHF. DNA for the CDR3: TGTGCCAGCAAAACCTTTGACAGGGGGCAATCGGGAACGGGCTCACCCCTCCACTTT.

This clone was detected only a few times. CDR3 amino acids: CASSPSGLNSGNTIYF. In nucleotides, the CDR3 is TGTGCCAGCTCACCCTCTGGACTCAACTCTGGAAACACCATATATTTT. This sequence joins TRBV18 and TRBJ1-3; D gene uncertain. Germline CDR1 KGHSH, CDR2 LQKENI. This CDR3 spans 16 amino acids. The V and J ends lost 3 bases and 0 bases respectively, with 12 bases between them.

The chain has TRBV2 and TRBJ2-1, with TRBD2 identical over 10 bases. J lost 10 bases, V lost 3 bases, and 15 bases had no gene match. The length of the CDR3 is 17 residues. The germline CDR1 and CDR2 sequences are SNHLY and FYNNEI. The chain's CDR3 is CASSDIGASGGTGEQFF. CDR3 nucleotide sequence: TGTGCCAGCAGTGATATCGGCGCTAGCGGGGGAACAGGGGAGCAGTTCTTC.

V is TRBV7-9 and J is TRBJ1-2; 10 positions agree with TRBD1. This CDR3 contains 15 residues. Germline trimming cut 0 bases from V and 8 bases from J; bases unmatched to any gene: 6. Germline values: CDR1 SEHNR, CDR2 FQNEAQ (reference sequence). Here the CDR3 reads CASSLAPGTGDGYTF. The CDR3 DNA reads TGTGCCAGCAGCTTAGCGCCCGGGACAGGGGACGGCTACACCTTC.

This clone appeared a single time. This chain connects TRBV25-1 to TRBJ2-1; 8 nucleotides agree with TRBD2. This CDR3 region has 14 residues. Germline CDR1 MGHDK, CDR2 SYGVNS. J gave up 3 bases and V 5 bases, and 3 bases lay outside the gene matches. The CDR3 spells CASSSSGGYNEQFF. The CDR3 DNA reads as TGTGCCAGCAGTTCCAGCGGGGGCTACAATGAGCAGTTCTTC.

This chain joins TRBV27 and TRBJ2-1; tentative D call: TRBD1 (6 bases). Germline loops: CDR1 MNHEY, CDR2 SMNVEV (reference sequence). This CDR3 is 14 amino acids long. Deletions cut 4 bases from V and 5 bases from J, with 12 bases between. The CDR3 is CASSSRGTHNEQFF. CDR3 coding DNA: TGTGCCAGCAGTTCCAGGGGTACCCACAATGAGCAGTTCTTC.

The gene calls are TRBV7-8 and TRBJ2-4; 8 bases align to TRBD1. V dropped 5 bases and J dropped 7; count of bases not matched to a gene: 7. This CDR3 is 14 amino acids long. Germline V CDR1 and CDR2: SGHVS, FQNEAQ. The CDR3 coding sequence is TGTGCCAGCAGCCATAGACAGGGGACCAACATTCAGTACTTC. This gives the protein CASSHRQGTNIQYF. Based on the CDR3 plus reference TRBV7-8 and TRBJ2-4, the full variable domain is GAGVSQSPRYKVAKRGQDVALRCDPISGHVSLFWYQQALGQGPEFLTYFQNEAQLDKSGLPSDRFFAERPEGSVSTLKIQRTQQEDSAVYLCASSHRQGTNIQYFGAGTRLSVL.

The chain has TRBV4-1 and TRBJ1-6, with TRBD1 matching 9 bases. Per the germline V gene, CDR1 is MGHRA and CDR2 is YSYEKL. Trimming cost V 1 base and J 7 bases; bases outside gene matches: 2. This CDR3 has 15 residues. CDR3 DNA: TGCGCCAGCAGCCAAGCGACAGGGGGAAATTCACCCCTCCACTTT. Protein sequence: CASSQATGGNSPLHF.

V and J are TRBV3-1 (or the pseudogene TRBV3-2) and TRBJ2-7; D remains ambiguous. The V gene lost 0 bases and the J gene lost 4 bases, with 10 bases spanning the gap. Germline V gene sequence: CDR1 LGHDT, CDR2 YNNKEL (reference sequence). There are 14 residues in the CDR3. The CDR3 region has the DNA TGTGCCAGCAGCCAAGATTTATCGGTATACGAGCAGTACTTC. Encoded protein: CASSQDLSVYEQYF.

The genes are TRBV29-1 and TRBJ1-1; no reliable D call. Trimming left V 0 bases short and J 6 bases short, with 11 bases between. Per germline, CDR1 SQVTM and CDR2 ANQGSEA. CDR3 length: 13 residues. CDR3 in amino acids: CSVEDRPDSEAFF. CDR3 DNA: TGCAGCGTTGAAGATCGTCCAGATTCTGAAGCTTTCTTT.

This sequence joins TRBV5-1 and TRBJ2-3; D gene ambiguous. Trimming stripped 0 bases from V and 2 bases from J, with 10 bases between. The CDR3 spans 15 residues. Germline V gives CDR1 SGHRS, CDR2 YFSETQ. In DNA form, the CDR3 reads TGCGCCAGCAGCTTGGCCTACAGTTCCACAGATACGCAGTATTTT. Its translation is CASSLAYSSTDTQYF.

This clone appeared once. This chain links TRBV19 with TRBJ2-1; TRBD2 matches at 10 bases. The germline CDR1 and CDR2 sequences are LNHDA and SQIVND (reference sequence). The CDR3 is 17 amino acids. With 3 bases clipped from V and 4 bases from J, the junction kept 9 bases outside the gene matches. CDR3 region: CASSMERRTSGYNEQFF. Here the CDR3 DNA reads TGTGCCAGTAGTATGGAACGACGGACTAGCGGTTACAATGAGCAGTTCTTC.

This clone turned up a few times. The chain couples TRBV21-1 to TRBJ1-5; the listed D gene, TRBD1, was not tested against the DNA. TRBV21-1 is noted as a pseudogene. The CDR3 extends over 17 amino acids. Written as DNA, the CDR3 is TGTGCCAGCAGACAGGACCTACCCCCCTTCAGCAATCAGCCCCAGCATTTT. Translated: CASRQDLPPFSNQPQHF.

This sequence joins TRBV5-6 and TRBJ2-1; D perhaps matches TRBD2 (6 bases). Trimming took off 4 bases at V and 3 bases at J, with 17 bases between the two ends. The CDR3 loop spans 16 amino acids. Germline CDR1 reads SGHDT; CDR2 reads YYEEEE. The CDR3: CASSVETSRYYNEQFF. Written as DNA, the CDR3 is TGTGCCAGCAGCGTCGAGACTAGTCGTTACTACAATGAGCAGTTCTTC. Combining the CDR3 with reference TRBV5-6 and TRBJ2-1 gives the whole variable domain DAGVTQSPTHLIKTRGQQVTLRCSPKSGHDTVSWYQQALGQGPQFIFQYYEEEERQRGNFPDRFSGHQFPNYSSELNVNALLLGDSALYLCASSVETSRYYNEQFFGPGTRLTVL.

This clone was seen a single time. The chain's CDR3 is CASSRTGGDQPQHF. CDR3 sequence (DNA): TGTGCCAGCAGCCGGACGGGGGGCGATCAGCCCCAGCATTTT. This chain connects TRBV3-1 (or the pseudogene TRBV3-2) to TRBJ1-5, with a tentative D call TRBD1 (6 bases). Germline V lookup: CDR1 LGHDT, CDR2 YNNKEL (reference sequence). This CDR3 has 14 residues. Trimming removed 4 bases at V and 5 bases at J, with 12 bases between.

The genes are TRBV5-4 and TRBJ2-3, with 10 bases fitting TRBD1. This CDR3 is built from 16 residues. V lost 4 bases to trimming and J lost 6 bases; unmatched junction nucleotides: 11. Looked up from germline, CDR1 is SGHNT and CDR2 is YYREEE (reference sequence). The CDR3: CASSGEDRGRFDTQYF. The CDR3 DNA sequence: TGTGCCAGCAGCGGGGAAGACAGGGGGCGATTCGATACGCAGTATTTT. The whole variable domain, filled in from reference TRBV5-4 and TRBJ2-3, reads ETGVTQSPTHLIKTRGQQVTLRCSSQSGHNTVSWYQQALGQGPQFIFQYYREEENGRGNFPPRFSGLQFPNYSSELNVNALELDDSALYLCASSGEDRGRFDTQYFGPGTRLTVL.

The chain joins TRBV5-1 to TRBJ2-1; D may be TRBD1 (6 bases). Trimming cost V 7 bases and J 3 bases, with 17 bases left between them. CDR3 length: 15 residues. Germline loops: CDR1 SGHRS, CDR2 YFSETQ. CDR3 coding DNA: TGCGCCAGCGCCCGGGACACTAGGAACTACAATGAGCAGTTCTTC. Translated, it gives CASARDTRNYNEQFF. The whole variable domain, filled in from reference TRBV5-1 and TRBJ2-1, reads KAGVTQTPRYLIKTRGQQVTLSCSPISGHRSVSWYQQTPGQGLQFLFEYFSETQRNKGNFPGRFSGRQFSNSRSEMNVSTLELGDSALYLCASARDTRNYNEQFFGPGTRLTVL.

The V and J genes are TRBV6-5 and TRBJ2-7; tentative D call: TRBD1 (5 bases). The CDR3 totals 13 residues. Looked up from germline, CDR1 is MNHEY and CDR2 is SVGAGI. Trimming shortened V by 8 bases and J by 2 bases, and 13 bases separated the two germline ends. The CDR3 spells CASGVQDTYEQYV. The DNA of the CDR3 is TGTGCCAGCGGGGTCCAGGACACCTACGAGCAGTACGTC.

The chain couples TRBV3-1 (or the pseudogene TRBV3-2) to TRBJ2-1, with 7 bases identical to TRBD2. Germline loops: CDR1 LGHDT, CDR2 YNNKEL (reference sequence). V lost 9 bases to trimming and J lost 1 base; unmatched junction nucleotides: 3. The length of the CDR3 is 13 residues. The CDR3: CASSGQSYNEQFF. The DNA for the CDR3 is TGTGCCAGTAGCGGGCAGTCCTACAATGAGCAGTTCTTC.

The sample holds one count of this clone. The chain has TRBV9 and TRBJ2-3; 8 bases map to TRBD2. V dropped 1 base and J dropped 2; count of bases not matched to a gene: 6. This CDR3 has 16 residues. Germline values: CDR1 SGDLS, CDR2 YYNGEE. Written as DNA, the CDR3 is TGTGCCAGCAGCGTAACGGGAGGGGCCGTCACAGATACGCAGTATTTT. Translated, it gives CASSVTGGAVTDTQYF. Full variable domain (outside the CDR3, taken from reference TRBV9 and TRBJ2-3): DSGVTQTPKHLITATGQRVTLRCSPRSGDLSVYWYQQSLDQGLQFLIQYYNGEERAKGNILERFSAQQFPDLHSELNLSSLELGDSALYFCASSVTGGAVTDTQYFGPGTRLTVL.

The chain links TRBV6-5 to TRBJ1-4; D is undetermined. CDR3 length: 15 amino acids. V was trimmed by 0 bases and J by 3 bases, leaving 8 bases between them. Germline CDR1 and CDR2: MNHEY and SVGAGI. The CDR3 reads CASSYSAGSNEKLFF. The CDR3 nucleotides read TGTGCCAGCAGTTACTCTGCGGGGTCTAATGAAAAACTGTTTTTT.

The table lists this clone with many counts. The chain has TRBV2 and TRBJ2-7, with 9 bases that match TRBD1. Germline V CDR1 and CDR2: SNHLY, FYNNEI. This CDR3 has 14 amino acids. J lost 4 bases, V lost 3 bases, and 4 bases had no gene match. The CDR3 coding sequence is TGTGCCAGCAGTGATGACAGGGGGTTGTACGAGCAGTACTTC. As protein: CASSDDRGLYEQYF.

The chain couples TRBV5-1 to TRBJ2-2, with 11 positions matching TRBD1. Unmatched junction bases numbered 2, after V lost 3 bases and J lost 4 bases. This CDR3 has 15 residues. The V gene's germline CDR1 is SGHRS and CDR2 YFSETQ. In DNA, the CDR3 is TGCGCCAGCAGCTCCGGACAGGGGGCCACCGGGGAGCTGTTTTTT. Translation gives CASSSGQGATGELFF.

DNA of the CDR3: TGTGCCAGCAGCCAAATAGACTGGGGGGGCACTGAAGCTTTCTTT. As protein: CASSQIDWGGTEAFF. V is TRBV2 and J is TRBJ1-1; possible D gene TRBD1, 5 bases. From germline, CDR1 is SNHLY and CDR2 FYNNEI. The V gene lost 6 bases and the J gene lost 4 bases, with 18 bases spanning the gap. This CDR3 has 15 residues.

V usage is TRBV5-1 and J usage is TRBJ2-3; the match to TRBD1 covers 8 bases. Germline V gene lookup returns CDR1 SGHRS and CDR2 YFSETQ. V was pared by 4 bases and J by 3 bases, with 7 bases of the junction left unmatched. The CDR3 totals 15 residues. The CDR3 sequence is CASSGGQGGTDTQYF. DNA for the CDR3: TGCGCCAGCAGCGGAGGACAGGGTGGGACAGATACGCAGTATTTT.